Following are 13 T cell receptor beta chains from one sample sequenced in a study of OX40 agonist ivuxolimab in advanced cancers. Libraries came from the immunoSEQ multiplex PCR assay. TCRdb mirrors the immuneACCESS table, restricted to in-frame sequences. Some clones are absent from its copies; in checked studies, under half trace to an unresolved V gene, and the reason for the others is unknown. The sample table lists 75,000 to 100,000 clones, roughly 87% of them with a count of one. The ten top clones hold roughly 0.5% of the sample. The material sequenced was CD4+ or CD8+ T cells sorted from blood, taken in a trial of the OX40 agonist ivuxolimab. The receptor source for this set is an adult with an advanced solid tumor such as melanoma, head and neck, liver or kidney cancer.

CDR3 bases: TGTGCCAGCAGCTTAAGCCTATCCAGTTACGCCTACGAGCAGTACTTC. Encoded protein: CASSLSLSSYAYEQYF. The chain uses TRBV7-9 and TRBJ2-7; the D is unclear. Germline CDR1 reads SEHNR; CDR2 reads FQNEAQ (reference sequence). The CDR3 loop spans 16 amino acids. V shed 2 bases and J shed 2 bases, with 16 bases lying between them.

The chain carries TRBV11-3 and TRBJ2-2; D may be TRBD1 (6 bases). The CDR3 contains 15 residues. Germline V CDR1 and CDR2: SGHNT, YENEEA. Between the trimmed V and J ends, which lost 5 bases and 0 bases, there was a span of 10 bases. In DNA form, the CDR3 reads TGTGCCAGCAGCACCAGGGGCGCGAACACCGGGGAGCTGTTTTTT. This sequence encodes CASSTRGANTGELFF.

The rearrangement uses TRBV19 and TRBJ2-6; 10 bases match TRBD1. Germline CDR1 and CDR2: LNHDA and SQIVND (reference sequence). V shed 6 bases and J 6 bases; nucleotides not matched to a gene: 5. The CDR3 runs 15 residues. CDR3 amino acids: CASSDRGHVANVLTF. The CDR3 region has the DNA TGTGCCAGTAGCGACAGGGGGCATGTGGCCAACGTCCTGACTTTC.

CDR3 residues: CATSSPGEGGFYNPYEQYF. CDR3 bases: TGTGCCACCAGCTCTCCCGGGGAGGGAGGCTTCTATAACCCCTACGAGCAGTACTTC. J is TRBJ2-7 and V is TRBV15, with 7 bases identical to TRBD2. Germline lookup yields CDR1 LNHNV and CDR2 YYDKDF (reference sequence). J gave up 2 bases and V 5 bases, and 21 bases lay outside the gene matches. The CDR3 contains 19 residues.

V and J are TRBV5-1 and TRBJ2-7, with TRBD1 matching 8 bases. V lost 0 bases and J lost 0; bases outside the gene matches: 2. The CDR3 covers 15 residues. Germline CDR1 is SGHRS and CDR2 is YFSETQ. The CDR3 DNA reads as TGCGCCAGCAGCTTGGGGGACAGGAGCTCCTACGAGCAGTACTTC. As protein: CASSLGDRSSYEQYF.

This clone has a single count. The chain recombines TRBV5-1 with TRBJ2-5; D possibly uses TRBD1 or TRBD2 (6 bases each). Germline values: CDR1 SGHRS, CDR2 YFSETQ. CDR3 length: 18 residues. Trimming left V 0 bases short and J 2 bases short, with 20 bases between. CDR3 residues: CASSLANKWGAKQETQYF. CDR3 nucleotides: TGCGCCAGCAGCTTGGCCAATAAGTGGGGGGCAAAACAAGAGACCCAGTACTTC.

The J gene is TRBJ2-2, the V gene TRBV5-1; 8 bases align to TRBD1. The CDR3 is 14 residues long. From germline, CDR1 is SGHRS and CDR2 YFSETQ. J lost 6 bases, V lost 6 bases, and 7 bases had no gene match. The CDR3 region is CASTRQGMAGELFF. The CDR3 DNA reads TGCGCCAGCACCAGACAGGGGATGGCCGGGGAGCTGTTTTTT.

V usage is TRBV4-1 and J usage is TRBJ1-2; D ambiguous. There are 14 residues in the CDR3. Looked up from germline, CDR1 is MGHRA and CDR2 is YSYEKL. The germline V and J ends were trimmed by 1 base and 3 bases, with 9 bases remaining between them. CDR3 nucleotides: TGCGCCAGCAGCCAAGGGGGATTCTACTATGGCTACACCTTC. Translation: CASSQGGFYYGYTF.

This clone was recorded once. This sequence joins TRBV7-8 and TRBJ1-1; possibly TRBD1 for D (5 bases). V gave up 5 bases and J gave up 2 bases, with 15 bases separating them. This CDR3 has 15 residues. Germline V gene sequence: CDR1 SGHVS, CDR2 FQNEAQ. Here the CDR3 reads CASSPTVGTNTEAFF. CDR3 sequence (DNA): TGTGCCAGCAGCCCAACAGTAGGGACTAACACTGAAGCTTTCTTT.

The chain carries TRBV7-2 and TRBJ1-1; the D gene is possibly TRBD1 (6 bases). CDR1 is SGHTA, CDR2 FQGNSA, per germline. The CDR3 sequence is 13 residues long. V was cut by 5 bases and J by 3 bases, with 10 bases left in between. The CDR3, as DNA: TGTGCCAGCAGCCCGGACAGTTACACTGAAGCTTTCTTT. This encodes CASSPDSYTEAFF.

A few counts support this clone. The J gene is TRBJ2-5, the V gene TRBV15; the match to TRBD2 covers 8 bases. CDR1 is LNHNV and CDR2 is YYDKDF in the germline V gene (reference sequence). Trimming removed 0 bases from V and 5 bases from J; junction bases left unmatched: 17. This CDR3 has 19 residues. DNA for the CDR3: TGTGCCACCAGCAGAGATCAAGCGGGTCGGGGGGGCCCTATGGAGACCCAGTACTTC. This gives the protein CATSRDQAGRGGPMETQYF. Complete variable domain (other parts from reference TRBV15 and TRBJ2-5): DAMVIQNPRYQVTQFGKPVTLSCSQTLNHNVMYWYQQKSSQAPKLLFHYYDKDFNNEADTPDNFQSRRPNTSFCFLDIRSPGLGDTAMYLCATSRDQAGRGGPMETQYFGPGTRLLVL.

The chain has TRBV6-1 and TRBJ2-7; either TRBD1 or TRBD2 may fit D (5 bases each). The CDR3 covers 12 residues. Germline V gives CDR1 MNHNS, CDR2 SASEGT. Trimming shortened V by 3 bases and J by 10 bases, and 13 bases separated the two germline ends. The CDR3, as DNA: TGTGCCAGCAGTGACGAGGGACGCCCCCAGTACTTC. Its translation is CASSDEGRPQYF.

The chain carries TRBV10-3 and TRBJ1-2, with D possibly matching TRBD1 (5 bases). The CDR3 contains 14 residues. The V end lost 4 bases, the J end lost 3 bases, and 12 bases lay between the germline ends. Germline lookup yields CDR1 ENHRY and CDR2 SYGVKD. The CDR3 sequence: CAISVQGSDYGYTF. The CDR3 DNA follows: TGTGCCATCAGTGTTCAGGGATCAGACTATGGCTACACCTTC.